Listed below are T cell receptor beta chains from one sample, sequenced in a study of cytomegalovirus exposure and HLA in healthy donors. Method: immunoSEQ multiplex PCR; TCRdb's copy keeps in-frame clones and lacks some. The sample totals 150,000 to 200,000 clones. The sequenced sample was PBMCs. All receptors come from a woman aged 18 to 35 in good health and CMV-seropositive. The CDR3 runs from the conserved cysteine through the conserved F or W. A D gene is named only where the DNA matches it firmly.

J gene: TRBJ1-1
V gene: TRBV2
D gene: .
CDR3 protein: CASSVTQGWTEAFF
CDR3 DNA: TGTGCCAGCAGTGTGACTCAGGGGTGGACTGAAGCTTTCTTT

J gene: TRBJ1-5
V gene: TRBV18
D gene: .
CDR3 protein: CASSPLGRGTQPQHF
CDR3 DNA: TGTGCCAGCTCACCCCTGGGCAGGGGTACTCAGCCCCAGCATTTT

J gene: TRBJ2-5
V gene: TRBV4-3
D gene: TRBD2
CDR3 protein: CASSQGRGGAETQYF
CDR3 DNA: TGCGCCAGCAGCCAAGGGCGGGGGGGCGCGGAGACCCAGTACTTC

J gene: TRBJ2-1
V gene: TRBV30
D gene: .
CDR3 protein: CARSVFGNEQFF
CDR3 DNA: TGTGCCAGGAGTGTATTCGGGAATGAGCAGTTCTTC

J gene: TRBJ1-2
V gene: TRBV5-1
D gene: .
CDR3 protein: CASSLGGGKYGYTF
CDR3 DNA: TGCGCCAGCAGCTTGGGAGGGGGAAAGTATGGCTACACCTTC

J gene: TRBJ2-1
V gene: TRBV2
D gene: TRBD1
CDR3 protein: CASSTDRVHEQFF
CDR3 DNA: TGTGCCAGCAGTACGGACAGGGTGCATGAGCAGTTCTTC

J gene: TRBJ1-3
V gene: TRBV27
D gene: .
CDR3 protein: CASSLKGTSTIYF
CDR3 DNA: TGTGCCAGCAGTTTAAAGGGGACTAGCACCATATATTTT

J gene: TRBJ2-7
V gene: TRBV7-2
D gene: .
CDR3 protein: CAAGRGPFDEQYF
CDR3 DNA: TGTGCCGCTGGAAGGGGCCCCTTTGACGAGCAGTACTTC

J gene: TRBJ1-6
V gene: TRBV6-5
D gene: .
CDR3 protein: CASRNTGINSPLHF
CDR3 DNA: TGTGCCAGCAGGAACACAGGGATCAATTCACCCCTCCACTTT

J gene: TRBJ2-2
V gene: TRBV7-2
D gene: TRBD1
CDR3 protein: CASSSNRDRVLLGGELFF
CDR3 DNA: TGTGCCAGCAGCTCAAACCGGGACAGGGTCCTTCTTGGCGGGGAGCTGTTTTTT

J gene: TRBJ1-5
V gene: TRBV19
D gene: TRBD1
CDR3 protein: CASSRGGRGRGNQPQHF
CDR3 DNA: TGTGCCAGTAGCCGCGGGGGCAGGGGGCGCGGCAATCAGCCCCAGCATTTT

J gene: TRBJ2-2
V gene: TRBV4-1
D gene: .
CDR3 protein: CASSLSGSWTGELFF
CDR3 DNA: TGCGCCAGCAGCCTTAGCGGCAGTTGGACCGGGGAGCTGTTTTTT

J gene: TRBJ1-1
V gene: TRBV4-2
D gene: .
CDR3 protein: CASSQGEGAENTEAFF
CDR3 DNA: TGTGCCAGCAGCCAAGGGGAGGGTGCCGAGAACACTGAAGCTTTCTTT

J gene: TRBJ1-2
V gene: TRBV5-1
D gene: .
CDR3 protein: CASSLGQMNGYTF
CDR3 DNA: TGCGCCAGCAGCTTGGGGCAGATGAATGGCTACACCTTC

J gene: TRBJ1-2
V gene: TRBV2
D gene: .
CDR3 protein: CASSDRALNYGYTF
CDR3 DNA: TGTGCCAGCAGTGACAGGGCTCTTAACTATGGCTACACCTTC

J gene: TRBJ1-2
V gene: TRBV18
D gene: .
CDR3 protein: CASSPLESHYGYTF
CDR3 DNA: TGTGCCAGCTCACCACTGGAGAGTCACTATGGCTACACCTTC

J gene: TRBJ1-6
V gene: TRBV5-1
D gene: .
CDR3 protein: CASSLEGTPLHF
CDR3 DNA: TGCGCCAGCAGCTTGGAGGGGACACCCCTCCACTTT

J gene: TRBJ1-1
V gene: TRBV4-3
D gene: .
CDR3 protein: CASSQWQGITEAFF
CDR3 DNA: TGCGCCAGCAGCCAATGGCAGGGAATCACTGAAGCTTTCTTT

J gene: TRBJ2-1
V gene: TRBV5-1
D gene: .
CDR3 protein: CASSLKQGTYNEQFF
CDR3 DNA: TGCGCCAGCAGCTTGAAGCAGGGAACCTACAATGAGCAGTTCTTC

J gene: TRBJ1-5
V gene: TRBV2
D gene: .
CDR3 protein: CASSEALDSRVTNQPQHF
CDR3 DNA: TGTGCCAGCAGTGAAGCGCTCGACAGTAGGGTCACCAATCAGCCCCAGCATTTT

J gene: TRBJ2-6
V gene: TRBV19
D gene: TRBD1
CDR3 protein: CASSIGTGTFSGANVLTF
CDR3 DNA: TGTGCCAGTAGTATCGGGACAGGAACGTTCTCTGGGGCCAACGTCCTGACTTTC

J gene: TRBJ1-1
V gene: TRBV9
D gene: TRBD1
CDR3 protein: CASSPRTGRDNTEAFF
CDR3 DNA: TGTGCCAGCAGCCCCCGGACAGGGAGGGATAACACTGAAGCTTTCTTT

J gene: TRBJ1-1
V gene: TRBV18
D gene: TRBD1
CDR3 protein: CASSPPSGQGVITEAFF
CDR3 DNA: TGTGCCAGCTCACCGCCCTCGGGACAGGGGGTGATCACTGAAGCTTTCTTT

J gene: TRBJ1-2
V gene: TRBV4-1
D gene: TRBD1
CDR3 protein: CASSLAGQGNYGYTF
CDR3 DNA: TGCGCCAGCAGCCTGGCGGGACAGGGGAACTATGGCTACACCTTC

J gene: TRBJ2-5
V gene: TRBV5-1
D gene: TRBD1
CDR3 protein: CASSIQTGSIETQYF
CDR3 DNA: TGCGCCAGCAGCATCCAGACAGGGAGTATTGAGACCCAGTACTTC

J gene: TRBJ1-5
V gene: TRBV19
D gene: TRBD1
CDR3 protein: CASSVPGQGFWQPQHF
CDR3 DNA: TGTGCCAGTAGTGTCCCGGGACAGGGTTTTTGGCAGCCCCAGCATTTT

J gene: TRBJ2-3
V gene: TRBV19
D gene: TRBD2
CDR3 protein: CASTLSGISDTQYF
CDR3 DNA: TGTGCCAGTACCTTAAGCGGGATCTCAGATACGCAGTATTTT